The 14 T cell receptor beta chains given below trace back to one sample, sequenced in a study of blood T cell repertoires in COVID-19. TCRdb's copy holds only in-frame clones and misses some; the assay was immunoSEQ multiplex PCR. The table includes under 150,000 clones, about 84% detected once. Sequencing was done on a sample of peripheral blood. These receptors came from a man in his sixties with active or convalescent COVID-19.

This chain uses TRBV7-9 with TRBJ2-3; 8 positions match TRBD1. The junction had 5 bases not matched to a gene; V was cut back by 4 bases and J by 5 bases. Germline V gene lookup returns CDR1 SEHNR and CDR2 FQNEAQ (reference sequence). This CDR3 has 14 residues. The CDR3 DNA reads as TGTGCCAGCAGCTCCGACAGGGGAATAGATACGCAGTATTTT. Protein product: CASSSDRGIDTQYF.

This clone was counted a single time. This rearrangement joins TRBV20-1 to TRBJ2-1, with 8 bases lining up with TRBD2. CDR1 and CDR2 from the germline V gene are DFQATT and SNEGSKA (reference sequence). The CDR3 runs to 16 residues. The junction had 11 bases not matched to a gene; V was cut back by 3 bases and J by 4 bases. The CDR3 DNA is TGCAGTGCTAGTTCTAACCGGGTAGCGGGATACAATGAGCAGTTCTTC. It yields the protein CSASSNRVAGYNEQFF.

A few counts support this clone. V and J are TRBV4-3 and TRBJ2-7; D remains unclear. The CDR3 runs to 14 residues. V lost 3 bases, J lost 0 bases, and 9 bases lay in between. Germline assignment: CDR1 LGHNA and CDR2 YSLEER. The CDR3 DNA reads as TGCGCCAGCAGCCAGGTCGTCGGCTCCTACGAGCAGTACTTC. Protein: CASSQVVGSYEQYF.

This clone appeared a few times. The chain carries TRBV19 and TRBJ2-7, with 7 bases lining up with TRBD1. Germline CDR1 is LNHDA and CDR2 is SQIVND (reference sequence). The CDR3 length is 14 residues. Trimming cost V 8 bases and J 6 bases; bases outside gene matches: 13. CDR3 loop: CASGFGTEATEQYF. The CDR3 nucleotides read TGTGCCAGTGGGTTTGGGACAGAGGCGACCGAGCAGTACTTC. The whole variable domain, filled in from reference TRBV19 and TRBJ2-7, reads DGGITQSPKYLFRKEGQNVTLSCEQNLNHDAMYWYRQDPGQGLRLIYYSQIVNDFQKGDIAEGYSVSREKKESFPLTVTSAQKNPTAFYLCASGFGTEATEQYFGPGTRLTVT.

This clone appeared a few times. This chain uses TRBV28 with TRBJ1-1, with TRBD1 matching 11 bases. CDR1 and CDR2 from the germline V gene are MDHEN and SYDVKM. The CDR3 loop spans 17 amino acids. J was trimmed by 2 bases and V by 5 bases; bases with no gene match: 10. CDR3 bases: TGTGCCAGCAGTCCAGCGGGGACAGGGGGGGTAAACACTGAAGCTTTCTTT. Translated: CASSPAGTGGVNTEAFF. The variable domain in full, with the rest retrieved from reference TRBV28 and TRBJ1-1, is DVKVTQSSRYLVKRTGEKVFLECVQDMDHENMFWYRQDPGLGLRLIYFSYDVKMKEKGDIPEGYSVSREKKERFSLILESASTNQTSMYLCASSPAGTGGVNTEAFFGQGTRLTVV.

V usage is TRBV19 and J usage is TRBJ2-7; D might be TRBD2 (5 bases). Trimming took off 1 base at V and 2 bases at J, with 9 bases between the two ends. This CDR3 has 14 amino acids. The germline V gene has CDR1 LNHDA and CDR2 SQIVND (reference sequence). CDR3 DNA sequence: TGTGCCAGTAGTATAGGTCCCGGGGCCTACGAGCAGTACTTC. This translates into CASSIGPGAYEQYF.

The chain couples TRBV7-8 to TRBJ2-7; 7 bases match TRBD1. The germline CDR1 and CDR2 sequences are SGHVS and FQNEAQ. The J segment lost 4 bases and the V segment lost 2 bases, leaving 5 bases of the junction unmatched. There are 14 residues in the CDR3. The CDR3 reads CASSLWAQGYEQYF. CDR3 in DNA: TGTGCCAGCAGCTTATGGGCACAGGGGTACGAGCAGTACTTC.

This chain joins TRBV5-1 and TRBJ1-2; 10 nucleotides match TRBD1. The CDR3 loop spans 16 amino acids. After removal of 3 bases from V and 1 base from J, the junction contained 6 bases not matched to a gene. Germline values: CDR1 SGHRS, CDR2 YFSETQ. CDR3 coding DNA: TGCGCCAGCAGCTCTGGAGGGACAGGGGATAACTATGGCTACACCTTC. It codes for CASSSGGTGDNYGYTF.

The chain uses TRBV10-3 and TRBJ1-6, with TRBD1 matching 8 bases. The CDR3 covers 13 residues. The V gene end was trimmed by 3 bases and the J gene end by 13 bases; junction bases not matched to a gene: 5. Germline CDR1 reads ENHRY; CDR2 reads SYGVKD. CDR3 sequence (DNA): TGTGCCATCAGTGACACGACAGGGGCTCCCCTCCACTTT. The encoded protein is CAISDTTGAPLHF.

The chain has TRBV15 and TRBJ2-7; 9 nucleotides match TRBD1. The length of the CDR3 is 17 residues. The J segment lost 2 bases and the V segment lost 0 bases, leaving 8 bases of the junction unmatched. Germline loops: CDR1 LNHNV, CDR2 YYDKDF (reference sequence). CDR3 protein: CATSRDIPGQGTYEQYF. CDR3 sequence (DNA): TGTGCCACCAGCAGAGATATTCCGGGACAGGGAACCTACGAGCAGTACTTC.

The rearrangement links TRBV6-2 or TRBV6-3 to TRBJ2-1; 7 nucleotides line up with TRBD2. Germline V CDR1 and CDR2: MNHEY, SVGEGT. After removal of 2 bases from V and 2 bases from J, the junction contained 6 bases not matched to a gene. The CDR3 is made up of 16 amino acids. The CDR3 DNA is TGTGCCAGCAGTTACGTGGCGGGAGAGCCCTACAATGAGCAGTTCTTC. Translation: CASSYVAGEPYNEQFF.

This chain uses TRBV19 with TRBJ1-1; D not resolved. The germline V gene encodes CDR1 LNHDA and CDR2 SQIVND (reference sequence). The CDR3 runs 12 residues. V lost 6 bases and J 3 bases, leaving 8 bases between the germline ends. CDR3 loop: CASSSSDTEAFF. DNA of the CDR3: TGTGCCAGTAGCTCATCGGACACTGAAGCTTTCTTT.

The gene calls are TRBV29-1 and TRBJ2-7; 9 bases map to TRBD1. The CDR3 has 13 residues. Losses at the gene ends were 5 bases for V and 1 base for J; bases not matched to a gene: 3. Germline-derived CDR1 and CDR2 are SQVTM and ANQGSEA. CDR3 DNA: TGCAGCGTTAGGGACAGGGTTTCCTACGAGCAGTACTTC. Amino acids: CSVRDRVSYEQYF.

As concerns this clone: Other nucleotide sequences in the sample specify the same CDR3. J is TRBJ2-5 and V is TRBV20-1; D is unclear. Between the trimmed V and J ends, which lost 5 bases and 5 bases, there was a span of 9 bases. The germline gives CDR1 DFQATT, CDR2 SNEGSKA (reference sequence). The CDR3 is 11 residues long. The CDR3 sequence is CSARPQETQYF. The DNA of the CDR3 is TGCAGTGCTCGCCCTCAGGAGACCCAGTACTTC.